These 11 T cell receptor beta chains were sequenced from one sample in a study of blood T cells in healthy people across ages. A second PCR, run for about 6 to 11 cycles, used a sample-barcoded 5' primer plus a J-beta primer mix. TCRdb fed the 5' RACE reads into MiXCR, producing one record per CDR3 protein. The data hold some 1.7 million distinct CDR3 sequences, with 28% observed a single time. The source material was blood. The receptors here all came from a woman in her twenties or thirties in good health.

This clonotype showed up just a few times. The chain employs TRBV4-1 and TRBJ1-2; 7 nucleotides match TRBD1. The CDR3 consists of 18 residues. J lost 3 bases, V lost 1 base, and 14 bases had no gene match. CDR1 and CDR2 from the germline V gene are MGHRA and YSYEKL. CDR3 loop: CASSQGPIRRQGDYGYTF. CDR3 in DNA: TGCGCCAGCAGCCAAGGCCCAATCCGACGACAGGGCGACTATGGCTACACCTTC.

This clonotype was seen at least ten times. The rearrangement uses TRBV29-1 and TRBJ2-7; 7 bases are a match to TRBD1. The germline V gene has CDR1 SQVTM and CDR2 ANQGSEA. CDR3 length: 12 residues. Losses at the gene ends were 4 bases for V and 2 bases for J; bases not matched to a gene: 2. CDR3 in amino acids: CSVAGTAYEQYF. CDR3 DNA: TGCAGCGTTGCCGGGACAGCCTACGAGCAGTACTTC.

This clonotype showed up just a few times. This rearrangement joins TRBV24-1 to TRBJ2-1, with D possibly matching TRBD2 (5 bases). Trimming stripped 3 bases from V and 5 bases from J, with 13 bases between. This CDR3 contains 15 residues. The germline V gene has CDR1 KGHDR and CDR2 SFDVKD. The CDR3 reads CATSDPKSGNNEQFF. CDR3 bases: TGTGCCACCAGTGATCCGAAATCCGGGAACAATGAGCAGTTCTTC.

This clonotype was seen a handful of times. The CDR3: CASSLRGPGVGSQETQYF. CDR3 sequence (DNA): TGCGCCAGCAGCTTGCGGGGACCAGGGGTTGGGTCCCAAGAGACCCAGTACTTC. The rearrangement links TRBV5-1 to TRBJ2-5; weak D call: TRBD1 (6 bases). This CDR3 spans 18 amino acids. Germline CDR1 and CDR2: SGHRS and YFSETQ. Deletions cut 1 base from V and 1 base from J, with 20 bases between.

This clonotype was observed many times. The V and J genes are TRBV27 and TRBJ2-1; 7 bases agree with TRBD2. Germline V gene sequence: CDR1 MNHEY, CDR2 SMNVEV (reference sequence). The junction had 6 bases not matched to a gene; V was cut back by 8 bases and J by 2 bases. CDR3 length: 14 amino acids. As DNA, the CDR3 is TGTGCCAGCTCTGAAAGCGGGACCTACAATGAGCAGTTCTTC. This gives the protein CASSESGTYNEQFF.

The chain couples TRBV7-9 to TRBJ2-1; 8 bases line up with TRBD2. Trimming removed 0 bases from V and 1 base from J; junction bases left unmatched: 5. The CDR3 length is 17 residues. CDR1 is SEHNR and CDR2 is FQNEAQ in the germline V gene (reference sequence). CDR3 in DNA: TGTGCCAGCAGCTTAGCTAGCGGGGATTATTCCTACAATGAGCAGTTCTTC. This sequence encodes CASSLASGDYSYNEQFF.

Remarks on this clonotype: A single base separates this from a much larger clone, so it may be a read error. This chain connects TRBV7-2 to TRBJ2-7, with D perhaps given as TRBD1 or TRBD2 (5 bases each). Germline V CDR1 and CDR2: SGHTA, FQGNSA. V lost 1 base, J lost 6 bases, and 16 bases lay in between. This CDR3 comprises 15 residues. The CDR3 coding sequence is TGTGCCAGCAGCTTAGATGGGACGGGAACCTGCGAGCAGTACTTC. It specifies CASSLDGTGTCEQYF.

V and J are TRBV7-2 and TRBJ2-2, with D hard to call. Germline CDR1 and CDR2: SGHTA and FQGNSA. The germline V and J ends were trimmed by 2 bases and 6 bases, with 13 bases remaining between them. This CDR3 has 15 amino acids. CDR3 DNA sequence: TGTGCCAGCAGCTTACCCCTCTCCCGAGCCGGGGAGCTGTTTTTT. Translating it yields CASSLPLSRAGELFF. The variable domain in full, completed from reference TRBV7-2 and TRBJ2-2, reads GAGVSQSPSNKVTEKGKDVELRCDPISGHTALYWYRQSLGQGLEFLIYFQGNSAPDKSGLPSDRFSAERTGGSVSTLTIQRTQQEDSAVYLCASSLPLSRAGELFFGEGSRLTVL.

The chain is built from TRBV19 and TRBJ1-3; D is perhaps TRBD1 (5 bases). Trimming shortened V by 1 base and J by 0 bases, and 10 bases separated the two germline ends. In germline, CDR1 is LNHDA, CDR2 SQIVND (reference sequence). The CDR3 consists of 16 residues. Here the CDR3 reads CASSIGGTYSGNTIYF. CDR3 nucleotide sequence: TGTGCCAGTAGTATAGGCGGGACCTACTCTGGAAACACCATATATTTT. The variable domain in full, completed from reference TRBV19 and TRBJ1-3, reads DGGITQSPKYLFRKEGQNVTLSCEQNLNHDAMYWYRQDPGQGLRLIYYSQIVNDFQKGDIAEGYSVSREKKESFPLTVTSAQKNPTAFYLCASSIGGTYSGNTIYFGEGSWLTVV.

The chain uses TRBV6-5 and TRBJ2-7; 7 bases are shared with TRBD1. CDR3 size: 14 residues. From germline, CDR1 is MNHEY and CDR2 SVGAGI. The junction had 10 bases not matched to a gene; V was cut back by 5 bases and J by 6 bases. The CDR3 DNA sequence: TGTGCCAGCAGTACCCTGACAGGGACGGCCGAGCAGTACTTC. Its protein product is CASSTLTGTAEQYF.

The V and J genes are TRBV3-1 and TRBJ2-3, with D possibly TRBD1 on 5 matching bases. The V gene lost 3 bases and the J gene lost 1 base, with 17 bases spanning the gap. There are 17 residues in the CDR3. Per germline, CDR1 LGHDT and CDR2 YNNKEL (reference sequence). CDR3 region: CASSHAVRVSGTDTQYF. Written as DNA, the CDR3 is TGTGCCAGCAGCCATGCTGTCAGGGTCTCCGGCACAGATACGCAGTATTTT.